This entry describes one TCR beta chain. The data belong to a study of Ad26.COV2.S vaccination and SARS-CoV-2 variants. Germline V gives CDR1 LGHNA, CDR2 YNFKEQ. V dropped 0 bases and J dropped 9 bases, with 6 bases sitting between them. This CDR3 region has 13 residues. Treatment in this sample: roughly 20 received Ad26.COV2.S at low or high dose, single or two shots; roughly 5 received placebo; per-sample allocation not given. Sampling occurred on day 63 after the first vaccine or placebo injection. Data came from immunoSEQ multiplex PCR; TCRdb stores just in-frame clones and leaves some out. The sample records around 500,000 clones, about 88% being singletons.

This specimen was peripheral blood, taken in a trial of Ad26.COV2.S vaccine versus placebo. This chain connects TRBV4-2 to TRBJ1-6; D call uncertain. This sequence was found in a person aged 18-60 years who received the Ad26.COV2.S COVID-19 vaccine or a placebo. The CDR3 here is CASSQDTPSPLHF. The CDR3, as DNA: TGTGCCAGCAGCCAAGATACCCCTTCACCCCTCCACTTT.